This T cell receptor (beta chain) was documented in a study of technical replicates of blood from several donors. TCRdb's table, derived via immunoSEQ multiplex PCR, lists solely in-frame clones and lacks some. The sample contains 91,000 or so clones, around 95% of which appear only once. The ends lost 3 bases at V and 6 bases at J; junction bases unmatched: 2. The V gene's germline CDR1 is MNHNS and CDR2 SASEGT. This CDR3 contains 13 residues. The sequencing sample was made of T cells isolated from PBMCs. This sequence was found in a human donor in good health. The J gene is TRBJ1-2, the V gene TRBV6-1; 9 bases fit TRBD1. CDR3 coding DNA: TGTGCCAGCAGTGAGAGGGACAGGGATGGCTACACCTTC. Its translation: CASSERDRDGYTF.